Sequencing of this T cell receptor (beta chain) was carried out in a study of cytomegalovirus exposure and HLA in healthy donors (dated by TCRdb to 2015 to 2018). Broadly, across the study: An earlier analysis of approximately 600 of the donors reported more than 250 Gb of sequence data and some 120 million unique TCR beta sequences from about 180 million T cells. Approximately 330 gigabases of sequencing data and around 85 million unique TCR sequences made up an early release that covered about 640 HLA-typed donors. Of the 300 to 450 genotyped donors, approximately 80% fell in the genetic ancestry cluster associated with self-reported Caucasian donors. The study was designed to test whether signatures of past pathogen exposure could be identified by cataloging public T cell receptors. The study profiled the T cell repertoires of hundreds of subjects by immunosequencing and related them to cytomegalovirus serostatus. In addition to the first cohort of 666 subjects, a separate validation cohort of 120 different subjects was used. To predict cytomegalovirus infection status, the study combined high-throughput TCR immunosequencing, statistical association of individual TCRs with disease status, and machine learning. A later analysis re-examined previously published TCR beta repertoires from just over 650 donors and added high-resolution HLA genotyping to investigate patterns of TCR occurrence. In the later analysis, no new phenotypic data were used to find candidate immune exposures; instead, reliance was placed on TCR beta sequences and their occurrence across donors. To decide whether each TCR beta V gene segment behaved as functional or pseudogenic, an earlier analysis of over 500 of the donors relied on high-throughput TCR beta sequencing. Alongside the repertoire data, information on donor age, sex, ethnicity and CMV serostatus was compiled. In a later genetic analysis, genome-wide SNP genotypes for about 65% of the roughly 700 donors were used, and that subset was treated as a discovery cohort. Every discovery cohort repertoire had been produced on one sequencing platform. Class I and class II HLA loci were covered by the typing at four-digit resolution. The number of typed donors differed by locus: 629-630 for A, B, C, DRB1 and DQB1; approximately 520 for DQA1; around 580 for DPA1; and about 450 for DPB1. Roughly 5 DR-DQ haplotypes were handled as single units for association and clustering, since linkage in the cohort was strong. Among under 450 genotyped donors of the cohort, an average of 235,054 unique TCR beta nucleotide sequences were sequenced per donor, around a sixth of them non-productive. Results and caveats for the whole study, not just this receptor: Cytomegalovirus status was reported to be diagnosed by the classifier with high specificity and sensitivity in both the original and validation cohorts. Presence/absence analyses assumed roughly uniform sequencing depth across donors, an assumption that may not hold. At a false discovery rate of 0.05, a later analysis linked fewer than 20,000 TCR beta sequences to specific HLA alleles. Compared with the roughly 600-donor mean, donors in an Asian-associated ancestry cluster had fewer N-insertions in productive TCRs, according to a later genetic analysis. Across donors, most TCR sequences were observed very rarely, whereas some public TCRs were present in many individuals. For the cohort, immune exposure information was limited to CMV serostatus. Several of the top co-occurrence clusters appeared to be linked to parvovirus B19, influenza, CMV and Epstein-Barr virus, according to a later analysis. The authors suggested that the approach could potentially be generalized to other disease states and immunological phenotypes. Because counts were too low, roughly 17 rarely observed V segments, including chromosome 9 orphons, were left out of the earlier analysis of about 620 of the donors. In vitro tests confirmed that a few of the cytomegalovirus-associated TCR beta chains recognize cytomegalovirus antigens. In this cohort, only TCR beta chains were sequenced, and detectable features were limited by the absence of alpha or paired-chain data. A later genetic analysis associated a missense DCLRE1C variant with V-gene and J-gene trimming of TCR beta chains, and an independent cohort replicated the association. A later analysis found that HLA-associated TCR beta chains were more clonally expanded and had lower generation probabilities than equally common non-associated chains. Correlated functional status among segregating V segments might be attributable to linkage disequilibrium, but an unknown experimental factor could not be ruled out. In an earlier analysis of more than 500 of the donors, most TCR beta V segments appeared in productive rearrangements about 90% or about 30% of the time, broadly matching IMGT annotations. A group of highly shared sequence variants was considered likely to be a technical artifact of the sequencing pipeline. When HLA alleles, especially DR and DQ, strongly co-occurred, TCR associations were difficult to assign to individual alleles. Most CMV-associated TCR beta chains appeared to be HLA-restricted in a later analysis, and the HLA associations seemed to be driven largely by CMV exposure. According to a later analysis, TCR association rates differed among HLA loci, with DRB1 alleles showing the most associated TCRs and HLA-C alleles showing the fewest. Because some donors lacked HLA typing at each locus, the association tests relied only on the typed subset. A further reported finding was that TCR beta sequences accurately predicted the HLA-A and HLA-B alleles for most subjects in the first cohort. The study gave a list of about 150 TCR beta chains associated with cytomegalovirus. Some IMGT-functional V segments, including TRBV6-2 and TRBV6-3, could not be told apart with the 87-base-pair reads, so those segments were excluded.

The CDR3, cysteine through phenylalanine, is 16 amino acids long. Only the CDR3 part of the read is kept: 48 bases, read in frame from the first base. Trimming accounts for 4 bases at V and 0 bases at J, while the number of junction bases matched to no gene is 4. Reading the germline V gene gives CDR1 SGHRS and CDR2 YFSETQ. Receptor libraries were prepared by the immunoSEQ multiplex PCR assay. For the multiplex PCR, a mixture combining 60 forward primers for TCR Vbeta segments and 13 reverse primers for TCR Jbeta segments was used. Amplification of the CDR3 region of rearranged TCR beta genes was performed with a multiplex PCR assay on genomic DNA. The Illumina HiSeq System was used to sequence the amplified TCR beta libraries as 87-base-pair reads. As for the authors' bioinformatics: In a later analysis, 70 million to 95 million unique TCR beta chains were counted across the roughly 610 repertoires, and around 10 million of these chains were shared by at least two donors. Raw reads were error-corrected and collapsed into unique sequences by a nearest-neighbor algorithm in which closely related sequences were merged to remove PCR and sequencing errors. V, D and J gene segments were assigned by aligning CDR3 sequences to IMGT reference sequences. Each retained sequence needed at least a six-nucleotide match to both a V gene segment and a J gene segment. Rearrangements were classified as productive when the CDR3 lacked stop codons and remained in frame with V and J, and all other rearrangements were classified as non-productive. CDR3 was defined by IMGT convention, running from the second conserved V-encoded cysteine to the conserved J-encoded phenylalanine. In an earlier analysis of more than 550 of the donors, sequences lacking an unambiguous match to a single V gene segment were excluded. An earlier analysis of fewer than 750 of the donors called V segments functional above 56.7% productive rearrangements and segregating when the between-donor standard deviation exceeded 5%. To diagnose cytomegalovirus status from the catalog of TCR beta chain sequences, a statistical classification framework was built. A later analysis assigned V and J genes by comparing TCR nucleotide sequences with IMGT/GENE-DB human TR gene sequences. The TCRdist pipeline was used in a later analysis to assign CDR3 sequences and most-parsimonious VDJ recombination scenarios. In a later analysis, every TCR beta chain was defined by the combination of its CDR3 amino acid sequence and its V-gene family, and reads without a unique V-gene family were dropped. In a later analysis, fewer than 650 highly shared, low-generation-probability nucleotide sequences were removed to address suspected cross-contamination and a sequencing artifact. In a later analysis, a clonal expansion index for each public chain was calculated from normalized within-repertoire ranks of inferred template counts. In a later analysis, generation probabilities were computed with a VDJ recombination model fitted to out-of-frame rearrangements, and the resulting probabilities were checked against IGoR. Hypergeometric tests were used in a later analysis to score TCR-TCR, TCR-HLA and TCR-CMV co-occurrence, with a repertoire-size bias correction applied to the TCR pairs. A later analysis estimated false discovery rates by permuting HLA or CMV assignments 20 times. In a later analysis, co-occurring TCRs were grouped using DBSCAN, and TCRdist sequence similarity was added for clustering within HLA-allele-positive subsets. Co-occurrence clustering excluded repertoires with fewer than 30,000 or more than 120,000 public chains, plus five with anomalous nucleotide sharing. Held by TCRdb, this immuneACCESS table contains in-frame sequences only and omits some clones. Under half of the omission traces to an unresolved V gene where checked; the cause of the rest is unknown. Clonal size and the V and J genes are those of that table, whereas D and trimming came from the DNA. A total of 200,000 or so clones appear in this sample, over 75% of them only once. 1.3% of the sample lies in the top ten.

The cohort was made up of 650 to 700 healthy bone marrow donors. At the time of sampling, all cohort members were nominally healthy, though unrecorded immune exposures were likely present. Of the 650 to 750 cohort members, some 270 had positive CMV serostatus and around 350 had negative CMV serostatus, and CMV serostatus was not recorded for the donor. A peripheral blood sample was provided by each donor, and peripheral blood mononuclear cells were used for TCR beta sequencing. The Qiagen DNeasy Blood Extraction Kit was used to extract genomic DNA from the blood cell samples. Note on this clone: No antigen is known for it. One base away there is no much larger clone; base qualities are not given.

The V gene is TRBV5-1 and the J gene is TRBJ2-3, with TRBD2 identical over 11 junction bases. The sequencing input was PBMCs. This clonotype was sampled from a human donor in good health. The base sequence is TGCGCCAGCAGCGTGGGACTAGCGGAGAGCACAGATACGCAGTATTTT. Its protein product is CASSVGLAESTDTQYF.